The following is a T cell receptor (beta chain) sequence with its context. Its antigen remains unidentified. No much larger clone exists at a distance of one base, and base qualities are not known. CD4+CD25+CD127-/low cells were isolated as Tregs. Tregs, naive and memory CD4+ T cells from tumor, blood and ipsilateral draining lymph nodes of five breast cancer patients underwent full-length TCR alpha and beta sequencing. Mononuclear cells from lymph nodes or roughly 54 ml of peripheral blood were isolated by Ficoll density gradient centrifugation. Sorted cell populations were confirmed by FACS to exceed 90% purity. The data derive from a study (dated by TCRdb to about 2015). With respect to the entire study: The study set out to test whether tumor-infiltrating Tregs in breast cancer get recruited from blood Tregs or are instead converted in situ from other CD4+ T cell subsets. On the study overall, not on this receptor specifically: The TCR alpha and beta sequences of tumor-infiltrating Tregs showed the greatest overlap with tumor naive CD4+ T cells, followed by blood naive CD4+ T cells. Rather than covering whole repertoires, validation in the larger cohort was restricted to a single TCR beta V-J rearrangement. Tumor memory CD4+ T cell TCR gene usage was found to cluster with blood and lymph node memory CD4+ cells and with lymph node naive CD4+ cells.

Inclusive of the bounding cysteine and phenylalanine, the CDR3 is 16 residues long. The retained sequence is limited to the CDR3, 48 bases, with the frame set at the first base. The V end gives up 3 bases and the J end 10 bases, leaving 9 bases in the junction not matched to a gene. Full-length TCR variable regions were amplified by 5' RACE PCR with constant-region reverse primers, followed by semi-nested PCR with Nested Universal Primer A. Using the ReliaPrep RNA Cell Miniprep System, total RNA was extracted, and the SMARTer RACE 5'/3' Kit was then used to reverse transcribe the RNA into 5'RACE-ready cDNA. An Illumina MiSeq was used to sequence the full-length TCR alpha and beta libraries, which had been barcoded with multiplex adaptors. Regarding the original processing steps: For each of nine subset-tissue groups, sequencing data from the five patients were combined, and the groups were compared by unsupervised clustering of TCR gene usage. Repertoire similarity was calculated with the Morisita-Horn index, weighting shared sequences by their contribution to each repertoire. TCRdb itself trimmed the public reads at Q25 with fastp, ran MiXCR and retained productive beta chains. Merged by CDR3 protein, the rows form single entries marked with the most common genes and DNA. None of the V and J calls come from the authors' own analysis; TCRdb made them. The sample yields under 9,500 distinct CDR3 sequences; roughly 34% were counted once. Around 5.1% of the sample belongs to the ten largest clones.

The sequenced sample consisted of Tregs sorted from blood. The sequence was obtained from a female donor with breast cancer. Recombination connected TRBV12-3 or TRBV12-4 to TRBJ1-6; 10 central nucleotides agree with TRBD1. The CDR3 region: CASSFLGQGFRSPLHF. The DNA reads as follows: TGTGCCAGCAGTTTTTTGGGACAGGGGTTTCGGTCACCCCTCCACTTT.